Below, one T cell receptor (beta chain) is given with its context. Its antigen is not known. The data stem from a study of OX40 agonist ivuxolimab in advanced cancers. Germline V gene lookup returns CDR1 LGHNA and CDR2 YNFKEQ. V was pared by 5 bases and J by 2 bases, with 9 bases of the junction left unmatched. This CDR3 contains 16 residues. Libraries were prepared by immunoSEQ multiplex PCR; TCRdb keeps only in-frame clonotypes and omits some of them. The sample lists 40,000 or so clones, about 92% seen once, with 9.5% in the top ten. The study, taken as a whole, reports: Low normalized T-cell clonal expansion also characterized some of the nonresponders. Fewer expanded clones were found on average in CD4+ than in CD8+ T cells.

Exclusion applied to patients with autoimmune disease history or systemic immunosuppression. The TCR comes from an adult with an advanced solid tumor such as melanoma, head and neck, liver or kidney cancer. The sample in question was CD4+ or CD8+ T cells sorted from blood, obtained in a trial of the OX40 agonist ivuxolimab. The chain combines TRBV4-2 with TRBJ2-7; 10 positions match TRBD2. The CDR3 DNA is TGTGCCAGCAGCGCGCCGACTAGCGGGTCAGCCTACGAGCAGTACTTC. It translates to CASSAPTSGSAYEQYF.